The rows below give T cell receptor beta chains drawn from one sample of a study of shared clonotypes between healthy human individuals. Sequencing was performed with immunoSEQ multiplex PCR; in TCRdb, only in-frame clones are kept and a portion is missing. The table shows millions of clones, with more than 90% occurring only once. The sequenced material came from naive CD4+ T cells sorted from blood. The receptors come from a man between 18 and 29 years old in good health. CDR3s include the opening cysteine and the closing phenylalanine or tryptophan. Fields, in order: J gene, V gene, D gene, clone size, CDR3 DNA, CDR3 protein. D genes are given only for firm matches. Not every row has a clone size; where given, it reads once, few, many or a size class.

J: TRBJ2-5
V: TRBV5-1
D: TRBD2
size: -
DNA: TGCGCCAGCAGCTTGGGGACTAGAAAAGAGACCCAGTACTTC
CDR3: CASSLGTRKETQYF

J: TRBJ2-7
V: TRBV5-6
D: TRBD1
size: -
DNA: TGTGCCAGCAGTTCCTTATGGGACAGGGACTTACCGGGATACGAGCAGTACTTC
CDR3: CASSSLWDRDLPGYEQYF

J: TRBJ1-2
V: TRBV6-1
D: -
size: -
DNA: TGTGCCAGCAGTGAAGCGAGAGGTTTGAAAGGCTACACCTTC
CDR3: CASSEARGLKGYTF

J: TRBJ2-2
V: TRBV27
D: -
size: -
DNA: TGTGCCAGCAGTTTTGCAGGGAGCGGCGGGGAGCTGTTTTTT
CDR3: CASSFAGSGGELFF

J: TRBJ1-1
V: TRBV30
D: -
size: -
DNA: TGTGCCTGGAGTGTACTGGATTCTAAACTGGGCACTGAAGCTTTCTTT
CDR3: CAWSVLDSKLGTEAFF

J: TRBJ2-7
V: TRBV2
D: -
size: -
DNA: TGTGCCAGCAGTGAGACACAGCAGTACTTC
CDR3: CASSETQQYF

J: TRBJ2-1
V: TRBV5-4
D: -
size: -
DNA: TGTGCCAGCAGCCGGACTGGGATCTCCTACAATGAGCAGTTCTTC
CDR3: CASSRTGISYNEQFF

J: TRBJ2-5
V: TRBV11-2
D: TRBD2
size: -
DNA: TGTGCCAGCAGCCCCTCCGGACTAGCGGGGTTAAAGACCCAGTACTTC
CDR3: CASSPSGLAGLKTQYF

J: TRBJ2-3
V: TRBV11-3
D: -
size: -
DNA: TGTGCCAGCAGCAGGGGCACCGGCACAGATACGCAGTATTTT
CDR3: CASSRGTGTDTQYF

J: TRBJ1-5
V: TRBV15
D: -
size: -
DNA: TGTGCCACCAGGGGGGGGACCCTTCGCAATCAGCCCCAGCATTTT
CDR3: CATRGGTLRNQPQHF

J: TRBJ2-7
V: TRBV10-3
D: -
size: -
DNA: TGTGCCATCAGCCCTCACCGGGACAACCCGGGGGAGCAGTACTTC
CDR3: CAISPHRDNPGEQYF

J: TRBJ2-5
V: TRBV10-3
D: TRBD1
size: -
DNA: TGTGCCATCAGTGAGAGGGGGCAGACCCAGTACTTC
CDR3: CAISERGQTQYF

J: TRBJ2-7
V: TRBV5-1
D: -
size: -
DNA: TGCGCCAGCAGCGAAGACATATACTACGAGCAGTACTTC
CDR3: CASSEDIYYEQYF

J: TRBJ2-1
V: TRBV7-2
D: TRBD2
size: -
DNA: TGTGCCAGCAGCTTAGTGGGACTAGCGGGGGGCCTTAGCTACAATGAGCAGTTCTTC
CDR3: CASSLVGLAGGLSYNEQFF

J: TRBJ1-5
V: TRBV10-3
D: TRBD1
size: once
DNA: TGTGCCATCAGTGAGTCAGGGACAGGTCCAAAGGCCCAGCATTTT
CDR3: CAISESGTGPKAQHF

J: TRBJ2-3
V: TRBV6-5
D: -
size: -
DNA: TGTGCCAGCAGTTCCTTCTCGGGGGGCCCGGGAGATACGCAGTATTTT
CDR3: CASSSFSGGPGDTQYF

J: TRBJ2-1
V: TRBV5-1
D: -
size: once
DNA: TGCGCCAGCAGCTTGGAACCCTTCGGGGCCCGGGATGAGCAGTTCTTC
CDR3: CASSLEPFGARDEQFF

J: TRBJ2-1
V: TRBV9
D: -
size: -
DNA: TGTGCCAGCAGCGATAGAGGGGGATTTGGCTACAATGAGCAGTTCTTC
CDR3: CASSDRGGFGYNEQFF

J: TRBJ2-7
V: TRBV11-2
D: -
size: -
DNA: TGTGCCAGCAGCCTAGAGTTCCCGTCCGAGCAGTACTTC
CDR3: CASSLEFPSEQYF

J: TRBJ1-1
V: TRBV30
D: -
size: few
DNA: TGTGCCTGGAGTCCCACGAAGAACACTGAAGCTTTCTTT
CDR3: CAWSPTKNTEAFF

J: TRBJ1-5
V: TRBV19
D: TRBD1
size: -
DNA: TGTGCCAGTAGCTGGGACAGGGGGGCTCAGCCCCAGCATTTT
CDR3: CASSWDRGAQPQHF

J: TRBJ1-5
V: TRBV2
D: -
size: -
DNA: TGTGCCAGCAGTCTCGACAACCGGGAAGGACAGCCCCAGCATTTT
CDR3: CASSLDNREGQPQHF

J: TRBJ2-5
V: TRBV6-1
D: -
size: -
DNA: TGTGCCAGCCAAGCCTCGGTGGCAGTTCAAGAGACCCAGTACTTC
CDR3: CASQASVAVQETQYF

J: TRBJ1-5
V: TRBV2
D: -
size: -
DNA: TGTGCCAGCAGTGGTACAGGTAATAGCAATCAGCCCCAGCATTTT
CDR3: CASSGTGNSNQPQHF

J: TRBJ2-1
V: TRBV4-1
D: -
size: once
DNA: TGCGCCAGCAGCCGAGACAATGAGCAGTTCTTC
CDR3: CASSRDNEQFF

J: TRBJ1-2
V: TRBV30
D: -
size: -
DNA: TGTGCCTGGACGAACAGGGCTGGTGGCTACACCTTC
CDR3: CAWTNRAGGYTF

J: TRBJ1-3
V: TRBV5-1
D: -
size: -
DNA: TGCGCCAGCAGCTTGGGGACAGTATCCGCTGGAAACACCATATATTTT
CDR3: CASSLGTVSAGNTIYF

J: TRBJ2-7
V: TRBV6-5
D: TRBD1
size: -
DNA: TGTGCCAGCAGTTTCGCGGACAGGGGGCTGCGTGGGCAGTACTTC
CDR3: CASSFADRGLRGQYF

J: TRBJ2-3
V: TRBV5-1
D: TRBD2
size: -
DNA: TGCGCCAGCAGCTTCGGCGGGGGGGCTCTTGGCACAGATACGCAGTATTTT
CDR3: CASSFGGGALGTDTQYF

J: TRBJ1-1
V: TRBV6-6
D: TRBD1
size: -
DNA: TGTGCCAGCAGTTACTCCGGACAGGGGGCAAACACTGAAGCTTTCTTT
CDR3: CASSYSGQGANTEAFF

J: TRBJ1-1
V: TRBV9
D: -
size: few
DNA: TGTGCCAGCAGCGTAGACACGGGACGGTCGGAAGCTTTCTTT
CDR3: CASSVDTGRSEAFF

J: TRBJ1-4
V: TRBV7-2
D: -
size: -
DNA: TGTGCCAGCAGCGTCAACAGGGTTGCAACTAATGAAAAACTGTTTTTT
CDR3: CASSVNRVATNEKLFF

J: TRBJ1-1
V: TRBV5-6
D: -
size: once
DNA: TGTGCCAGCAGCTTCATATCCCTCGGAGGGAACACTGAAGCTTTCTTT
CDR3: CASSFISLGGNTEAFF

J: TRBJ1-1
V: TRBV11-2
D: -
size: -
DNA: TGTGCCAGCAGCCCAGGGTTCAGACACGGACCGAACACTGAAGCTTTCTTT
CDR3: CASSPGFRHGPNTEAFF

J: TRBJ1-2
V: TRBV19
D: -
size: -
DNA: TGTGCCAGTACGGGTTACTATGGCTACACCTTC
CDR3: CASTGYYGYTF

J: TRBJ2-5
V: TRBV6-1
D: TRBD2
size: -
DNA: TGTGCCAGCAGTGAAGTTGGGACTAGCGGGGGCATGTGGGAGACCCAGTACTTC
CDR3: CASSEVGTSGGMWETQYF

J: TRBJ1-3
V: TRBV28
D: TRBD1
size: -
DNA: TGTGCCAGCAGACCACGACAGGGTCCTACTGGAAACACCATATATTTT
CDR3: CASRPRQGPTGNTIYF

J: TRBJ2-5
V: TRBV18
D: TRBD2
size: -
DNA: TGTGCCAGCTCAGGACTAGCGAAGCAAGAGACCCAGTACTTC
CDR3: CASSGLAKQETQYF

J: TRBJ2-2
V: TRBV11-3
D: TRBD2
size: -
DNA: TGTGCCAGCAGCTCCTATGGACTAGCGGGAGATAGGGGGGAGCTGTTTTTT
CDR3: CASSSYGLAGDRGELFF

J: TRBJ2-1
V: TRBV10-2
D: -
size: -
DNA: TGCGCCAGCAGATCCGAGATGGTCGCTGAGCAGTTCTTC
CDR3: CASRSEMVAEQFF

J: TRBJ1-5
V: TRBV5-1
D: -
size: -
DNA: TGCGCCAGCAGCTTGGAGGCCCCGGGGCAGCCCCAGCATTTT
CDR3: CASSLEAPGQPQHF

J: TRBJ1-6
V: TRBV5-4
D: TRBD1
size: -
DNA: TGTGCCAGCAGCCCGACGACAGGGGGCCTTAATTCACCCCTCCACTTT
CDR3: CASSPTTGGLNSPLHF

J: TRBJ1-4
V: TRBV5-1
D: -
size: -
DNA: TGCGCCAGCAGCTTGGTGCCCCAGGGGACGGAAAAACTGTTTTTT
CDR3: CASSLVPQGTEKLFF

J: TRBJ1-4
V: TRBV5-1
D: -
size: -
DNA: TGCGCCAGCAGCTTGGGGGAGACAACTAATGAAAAACTGTTTTTT
CDR3: CASSLGETTNEKLFF

J: TRBJ1-2
V: TRBV13
D: -
size: -
DNA: TGTGCCAGCAGCAACAGGGAAAAAAATGGCTACACCTTC
CDR3: CASSNREKNGYTF

J: TRBJ1-2
V: TRBV10-3
D: -
size: -
DNA: TGTGCCATCAGTGAAGACGGAACTAACTATGGCTACACCTTC
CDR3: CAISEDGTNYGYTF

J: TRBJ1-2
V: TRBV6-5
D: TRBD1
size: once
DNA: TGTGCCAGCAGGTCGGGACAGGGCGCTGGCTACACCTTC
CDR3: CASRSGQGAGYTF

J: TRBJ1-5
V: TRBV18
D: TRBD1
size: few
DNA: TGTGCCAGCTCAACACAGGGGATCCCTAGCAATCAGCCCCAGCATTTT
CDR3: CASSTQGIPSNQPQHF

J: TRBJ2-1
V: TRBV10-3
D: -
size: -
DNA: TGTGCCATCAGCCCACAGGGAGGCGACAATGAGCAGTTCTTC
CDR3: CAISPQGGDNEQFF

J: TRBJ2-1
V: TRBV4-3
D: -
size: -
DNA: TGCGCCAGCAGCCAAGATCTCATAGGCGTCTTAGCGGCTGAGCAGTTCTTC
CDR3: CASSQDLIGVLAAEQFF

J: TRBJ1-2
V: TRBV2
D: -
size: -
DNA: TGTGCCAGCACCGAGTGGGGCCCCAAAGGTGGCTACACCTTC
CDR3: CASTEWGPKGGYTF

J: TRBJ2-7
V: TRBV7-2
D: TRBD1
size: -
DNA: TGTGCCAGCAGCCTAGGGACAGGGGGCCTTGGAGAGCAGTACTTC
CDR3: CASSLGTGGLGEQYF

J: TRBJ1-2
V: TRBV6-1
D: -
size: -
DNA: TGTGCCAGCAGTCTGGTCGGGGGCGGCTACACCTTC
CDR3: CASSLVGGGYTF

J: TRBJ1-1
V: TRBV5-4
D: -
size: -
DNA: TGTGCCAGCACCCACCGACAGGCCAACACTGAAGCTTTCTTT
CDR3: CASTHRQANTEAFF

J: TRBJ2-1
V: TRBV4-3
D: TRBD2
size: -
DNA: TGCGCCAGCAGCCAGGAAGGGCTAGCGGGAGGATACAATGAGCAGTTCTTC
CDR3: CASSQEGLAGGYNEQFF

J: TRBJ1-1
V: TRBV4-1
D: -
size: -
DNA: TGCGCCAGCAGCCAGAGGCTAGAGACTGAAGCTTTCTTT
CDR3: CASSQRLETEAFF

J: TRBJ2-1
V: TRBV18
D: -
size: -
DNA: TGTGCCAGCTCCCAACAGGGAAGTGAGCAGTTCTTC
CDR3: CASSQQGSEQFF